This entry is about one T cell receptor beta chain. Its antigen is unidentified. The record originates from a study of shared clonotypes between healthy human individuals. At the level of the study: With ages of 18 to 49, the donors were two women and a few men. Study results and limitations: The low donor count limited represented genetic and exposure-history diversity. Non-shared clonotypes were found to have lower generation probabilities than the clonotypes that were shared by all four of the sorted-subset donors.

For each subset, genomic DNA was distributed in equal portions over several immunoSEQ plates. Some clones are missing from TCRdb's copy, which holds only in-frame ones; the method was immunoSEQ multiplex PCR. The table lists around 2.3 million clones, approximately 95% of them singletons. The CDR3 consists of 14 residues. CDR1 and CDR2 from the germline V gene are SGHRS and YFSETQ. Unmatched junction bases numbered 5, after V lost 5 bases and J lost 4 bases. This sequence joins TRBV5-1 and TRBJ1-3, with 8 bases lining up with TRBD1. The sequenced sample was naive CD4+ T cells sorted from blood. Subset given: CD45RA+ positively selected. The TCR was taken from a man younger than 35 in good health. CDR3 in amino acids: CASSTGGEGNTIYF. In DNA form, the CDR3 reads TGCGCCAGCAGTACAGGGGGAGAAGGAAACACCATATATTTT.